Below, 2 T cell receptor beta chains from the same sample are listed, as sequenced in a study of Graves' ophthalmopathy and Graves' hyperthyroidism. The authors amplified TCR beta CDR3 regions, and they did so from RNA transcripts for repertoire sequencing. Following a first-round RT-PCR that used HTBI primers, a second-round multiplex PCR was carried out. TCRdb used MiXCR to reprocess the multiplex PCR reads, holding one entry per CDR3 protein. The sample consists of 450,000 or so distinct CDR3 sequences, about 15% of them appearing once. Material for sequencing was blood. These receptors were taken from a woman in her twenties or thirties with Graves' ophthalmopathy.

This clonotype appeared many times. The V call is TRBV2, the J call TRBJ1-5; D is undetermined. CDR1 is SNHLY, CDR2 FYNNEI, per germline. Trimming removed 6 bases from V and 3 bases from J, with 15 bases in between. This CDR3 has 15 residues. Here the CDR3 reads CASSSRGSPNQPQHF. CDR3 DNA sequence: TGTGCCAGCAGCTCGCGCGGCAGTCCCAATCAGCCCCAGCATTTT.

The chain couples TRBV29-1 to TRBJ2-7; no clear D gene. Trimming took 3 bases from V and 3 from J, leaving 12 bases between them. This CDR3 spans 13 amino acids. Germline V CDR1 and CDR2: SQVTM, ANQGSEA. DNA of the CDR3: TGCAGCGTTGAGGTCCGTCGGAACTACGAGCAGTACTTC. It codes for CSVEVRRNYEQYF.